One and the same sample provided the 21 T cell receptor beta chains below, sequenced in a study of blood T cell repertoires in COVID-19. Repertoires were generated with immunoSEQ multiplex PCR, while TCRdb's copy carries only in-frame clones and drops some. Among some 400,000 clones listed, more than 70% were seen once. Sequenced sample: peripheral blood. These receptor sequences come from a woman aged 30 to 39 with COVID-19, enrolled during active disease.

The rearrangement uses TRBV7-2 and TRBJ1-2, with 8 bases lining up with TRBD1. This CDR3 contains 13 residues. The ends lost 5 bases at V and 8 bases at J; junction bases unmatched: 7. Germline V lookup: CDR1 SGHTA, CDR2 FQGNSA. DNA for the CDR3: TGTGCCAGCAGCAGCAGGGGGCCCGAAGGCTACACCTTC. It yields the protein CASSSRGPEGYTF. Based on the CDR3 plus reference TRBV7-2 and TRBJ1-2, the full variable domain is GAGVSQSPSNKVTEKGKDVELRCDPISGHTALYWYRQSLGQGLEFLIYFQGNSAPDKSGLPSDRFSAERTGGSVSTLTIQRTQQEDSAVYLCASSSRGPEGYTFGSGTRLTVV.

J is TRBJ1-1 and V is TRBV27; D gene unclear. CDR1 MNHEY and CDR2 SMNVEV come from the germline V gene (reference sequence). With 0 bases removed from V and 8 bases from J, the gap between germline ends came to 10 bases. The CDR3 loop spans 13 amino acids. The CDR3 spells CASSLSRAAEAFF. The CDR3 DNA follows: TGTGCCAGCAGTTTATCGAGGGCAGCAGAAGCTTTCTTT.

The chain recombines TRBV18 with TRBJ1-5; 10 bases match TRBD1. Germline lookup yields CDR1 KGHSH and CDR2 LQKENI. V shed 1 base, J shed 4 bases, and the junction held 1 base outside the gene matches. The CDR3 is 15 amino acids. CDR3 sequence reads: CASSPRDRGNQPQHF. The CDR3 DNA reads TGTGCCAGCTCACCACGGGACAGGGGAAATCAGCCCCAGCATTTT.

The rearrangement uses TRBV4-1 and TRBJ2-1; TRBD2 matches at 14 bases. The CDR3 runs 20 residues. V lost 3 bases and J lost 1; bases outside the gene matches: 11. Per germline, CDR1 MGHRA and CDR2 YSYEKL. CDR3 residues: CASSHPGTSGSGFSYNEQFF. The CDR3 nucleotides are TGCGCCAGCAGCCATCCGGGGACTAGCGGGAGTGGATTTTCCTACAATGAGCAGTTCTTC.

The V gene is TRBV4-1, the J gene TRBJ2-5, with 12 bases lining up with TRBD1. The germline gives CDR1 MGHRA, CDR2 YSYEKL. The CDR3 is 16 amino acids. V was clipped by 4 bases and J by 5 bases; unmatched bases: 8. The CDR3 DNA follows: TGCGCCAGCAGCCCGGGACAGGGGGCAGTTTGGGAGACCCAGTACTTC. It is translated as CASSPGQGAVWETQYF.

The CDR3 DNA sequence: TGTGCCAGCAGCGCGAGGATCTGGGACGGGAGGGCCGGAGAGACCCAGTACTTC. Translated, it gives CASSARIWDGRAGETQYF. The J gene is TRBJ2-5, the V gene TRBV7-9; TRBD2 matches at 8 bases. The CDR3 is 18 amino acids. V lost 5 bases and J lost 4; bases outside the gene matches: 18. Germline lookup yields CDR1 SEHNR and CDR2 FQNEAQ (reference sequence).

To note about this clone: Other DNA sequences from this sample encode an identical CDR3 as well. V usage is TRBV18 and J usage is TRBJ1-2; 11 nucleotides agree with TRBD1. Germline trimming cut 3 bases from V and 5 bases from J; bases unmatched to any gene: 5. Per the germline V gene, CDR1 is KGHSH and CDR2 is LQKENI. CDR3 length equals 15 residues. CDR3 DNA sequence: TGTGCCAGCTCACCCGCGGGACAGGGGGAATATGGCTACACCTTC. Encoded protein: CASSPAGQGEYGYTF.

The chain combines TRBV27 with TRBJ2-1; 10 bases are shared with TRBD2. Germline CDR1 is MNHEY and CDR2 is SMNVEV (reference sequence). After removal of 5 bases from V and 0 bases from J, the junction contained 16 bases not matched to a gene. This CDR3 comprises 20 residues. The CDR3 DNA sequence: TGTGCCAGCAGTCACGCCCTAGCGGGAGAAGAAGGGAGCTCCTACAATGAGCAGTTCTTC. Translation: CASSHALAGEEGSSYNEQFF.

This clone was seen just once. The CDR3 region is CASSRLRDRGPYNEQFF. The CDR3 coding sequence is TGCGCCAGCAGCCGCCTGAGAGACAGGGGACCCTACAATGAGCAGTTCTTC. V and J are TRBV4-1 and TRBJ2-1; TRBD1 matches at 8 bases. With 4 bases clipped from V and 2 bases from J, the junction kept 10 bases outside the gene matches. Germline V CDR1 and CDR2: MGHRA, YSYEKL. This CDR3 is 17 amino acids long.

V gene TRBV27 combines with J gene TRBJ2-1; D possibly corresponds to TRBD2 (5 bases). Germline CDR1 is MNHEY and CDR2 is SMNVEV (reference sequence). The CDR3 totals 16 residues. The ends were cut back, 8 bases at V and 9 bases at J, with 26 bases in the middle. CDR3 loop: CASRLMGSGTRGEQFF. The CDR3 DNA reads as TGTGCCAGCCGGCTCATGGGGAGCGGAACCCGCGGTGAGCAGTTCTTC.

The chain carries TRBV5-6 and TRBJ2-1; the match to TRBD2 covers 7 bases. V lost 1 base to trimming and J lost 2 bases; unmatched junction nucleotides: 12. Germline V gene data show CDR1 as SGHDT and CDR2 as YYEEEE. This CDR3 is built from 18 residues. The CDR3 DNA follows: TGTGCCAGCAGCTTGTTAGTGGGAGGGATAACAGCCTACAATGAGCAGTTCTTC. This gives the protein CASSLLVGGITAYNEQFF.

The rearrangement links TRBV18 to TRBJ1-1, with D possibly being TRBD1 (5 bases). Looked up from germline, CDR1 is KGHSH and CDR2 is LQKENI. This CDR3 is 15 amino acids long. The germline V and J ends were trimmed by 1 base and 3 bases, with 12 bases remaining between them. The CDR3 region is CASSPRPGVDTEAFF. The CDR3 coding sequence is TGTGCCAGCTCACCACGTCCGGGGGTGGACACTGAAGCTTTCTTT.

The V gene is TRBV6-4, the J gene TRBJ2-7; TRBD2 aligns across 9 bases. Germline CDR1 and CDR2: MRHNA and SNTAGT. V was clipped by 4 bases and J by 5 bases; unmatched bases: 12. This CDR3 contains 16 residues. CDR3 protein: CASSASLTKREDEQYF. The DNA for the CDR3 is TGTGCCAGCAGTGCCTCCCTGACTAAGCGGGAGGACGAGCAGTACTTC.

This chain links TRBV21-1 with TRBJ2-2; the table calls TRBD1, which could not be checked here. TRBV21-1 is a known pseudogene. The CDR3 contains 17 residues. CDR3 in DNA: TGTGCCAGCAGCCCACTGGAGGGACAGGGGGCGACCGGGGAGCTGTTTTTT. It specifies CASSPLEGQGATGELFF.

With respect to this clone: Additional DNA sequences in this sample encode the identical CDR3. The rearrangement uses TRBV6-2 or TRBV6-3 and TRBJ2-2; TRBD1 aligns across 11 bases. Germline V lookup: CDR1 MNHEY, CDR2 SVGEGT. The CDR3 runs 15 residues. J gave up 4 bases and V 5 bases, and 3 bases lay outside the gene matches. The CDR3 spells CASSTGTGGTGELFF. The CDR3 DNA sequence: TGTGCCAGCAGTACCGGGACAGGGGGCACCGGGGAGCTGTTTTTT.

This clone was recorded only once. The rearrangement links TRBV11-2 to TRBJ2-3; 10 positions match TRBD2. The CDR3 sequence is 16 residues long. Germline assignment: CDR1 SGHAT and CDR2 FQNNGV. V lost 0 bases, J lost 4 bases, and 4 bases stayed unmatched. The CDR3 sequence: CASSLDLAGVSDTQYF. CDR3 DNA: TGTGCCAGCAGCTTAGATCTAGCGGGAGTCTCAGATACGCAGTATTTT.

The chain has TRBV6-2 or TRBV6-3 and TRBJ2-7, with D perhaps TRBD1 (5 bases). The V end was cut by 2 bases, the J end by 7 bases, with 9 bases between. CDR1 MNHEY and CDR2 SVGEGT come from the germline V gene. The CDR3 covers 12 residues. CDR3 DNA: TGTGCCAGCAGTTACGCCGCAGGGGAGCAGTACTTC. Its translation: CASSYAAGEQYF.

This chain uses TRBV6-5 with TRBJ1-1; 7 bases line up with TRBD1. Trimming at V came to 8 bases and at J to 0 bases, leaving 6 bases not matched to a gene. The CDR3 loop spans 14 amino acids. The germline V gene has CDR1 MNHEY and CDR2 SVGAGI. The CDR3 reads CASGRGQLNTEAFF. CDR3 DNA: TGTGCCAGCGGAAGGGGGCAGTTGAACACTGAAGCTTTCTTT.

V and J are TRBV15 and TRBJ2-5; the match to TRBD1 covers 10 bases. Trimming removed 0 bases from V and 4 bases from J; junction bases left unmatched: 5. The germline V gene has CDR1 LNHNV and CDR2 YYDKDF (reference sequence). This CDR3 contains 16 residues. The CDR3 sequence is CATSRDGDRGSETQYF. The CDR3 DNA reads as TGTGCCACCAGCAGAGATGGGGACAGGGGATCAGAGACCCAGTACTTC.

The genes are TRBV6-6 and TRBJ2-2; 16 positions agree with TRBD2. V was pared by 5 bases and J by 4 bases, with 13 bases of the junction left unmatched. The CDR3 consists of 20 residues. Germline assignment: CDR1 MNHNY and CDR2 SVGAGI (reference sequence). DNA for the CDR3: TGTGCCAGCAGTCAACGTCCCGGGACTAGCGGGAGGGCCCTCACCGGGGAGCTGTTTTTT. Translated, it gives CASSQRPGTSGRALTGELFF.

This clone was found once. The chain links TRBV6-5 to TRBJ2-7, with TRBD2 identical over 7 bases. The trim removed 5 bases at V and 6 bases at J, leaving 7 bases unmatched. Germline-derived CDR1 and CDR2 are MNHEY and SVGAGI. CDR3 length: 13 amino acids. CDR3 sequence reads: CASSLGLHTEQYF. CDR3 sequence (DNA): TGTGCCAGCAGTCTGGGACTACACACCGAGCAGTACTTC.